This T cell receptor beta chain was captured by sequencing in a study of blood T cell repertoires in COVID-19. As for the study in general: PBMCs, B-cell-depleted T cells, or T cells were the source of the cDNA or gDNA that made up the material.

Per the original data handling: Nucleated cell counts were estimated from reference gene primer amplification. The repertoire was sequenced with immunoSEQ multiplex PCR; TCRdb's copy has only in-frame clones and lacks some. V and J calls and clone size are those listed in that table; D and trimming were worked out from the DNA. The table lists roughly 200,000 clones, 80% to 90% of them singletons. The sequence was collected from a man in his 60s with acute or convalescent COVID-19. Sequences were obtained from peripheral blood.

CDR3 amino acids: CASTRDRVAPLHF. DNA of the CDR3: TGTGCCAGCACACGGGACAGGGTGGCACCCCTCCACTTT. The gene calls are TRBV7-9 and TRBJ1-6; 9 bases line up with TRBD1. Per germline, CDR1 SEHNR and CDR2 FQNEAQ (reference sequence). After removal of 7 bases from V and 11 bases from J, the junction contained 6 bases not matched to a gene. There are 13 residues in the CDR3.